This T cell receptor (beta chain) originates from a study of shared clonotypes between healthy human individuals. The CDR3 has 13 amino acids. V lost 5 bases to trimming and J lost 6 bases, with 14 bases between them. Germline V gene sequence: CDR1 LNHNV, CDR2 YYDKDF (reference sequence). As to this clone: The antigen remains unidentified.

The study drew all its donors from Caucasian adults living in Nashville, Tennessee. Over several immunoSEQ plates, each subset's genomic DNA was distributed in even portions. Assay: immunoSEQ multiplex PCR; the TCRdb copy retains only in-frame clones and omits some. Of about 480,000 clones listed, roughly 85% are singletons. General study findings and limits: How much donors shared clonotypes was expected to be affected by sequencing depth.

The sample was PBMCs. This receptor was obtained from a woman aged 40 to 49 in good health. Some clones in this sample may be carry-over from other donors' samples. The chain is built from TRBV15 and TRBJ2-7; D gene unclear. The CDR3 reads CATSGELNLEQYF. CDR3 nucleotide sequence: TGTGCCACCAGCGGGGAACTTAATCTCGAGCAGTACTTC.